This T cell receptor beta chain originates from a study of CD8+CD57+ T cells in acquired aplastic anemia. Study-level background: The study obtained an average of around 2.9 ug of DNA from sorted CD4+ and CD8+ cells. Overall study findings and caveats: Shared by patients and controls, 25 to 30 CD8+ CDR3s were abundant in patients. CD8+ Simpson's diversity in patients was not significantly different from that in controls.

TCR beta VDJ and CDR3 profiles were obtained from a genomic DNA template. Each CDR3 protein is one row after TCRdb ran MiXCR on the reads. The table lists some 200,000 distinct CDR3 sequences, approximately 60% of them singletons. V was shortened by 5 bases and J by 6 bases, with 18 bases between the two germline ends. CDR3 length: 15 amino acids. Germline V lookup: CDR1 SEHNR, CDR2 FQNEAQ (reference sequence). On this clonotype itself: Antigen: not known.

This TCR derives from a human donor in good health. Sequencing was performed on sorted CD4+, CD8+, or CD8+CD57+ T cells (not recorded which) from PBMCs. The gene calls are TRBV7-9 and TRBJ2-3; D might be TRBD1 (6 bases). CDR3 protein: CASSRPGARIDTQYF. The CDR3 DNA sequence: TGTGCCAGCAGCAGACCAGGGGCGAGAATTGATACGCAGTATTTT. Using reference TRBV7-9 and TRBJ2-3 for the parts outside the CDR3, the full variable domain is DTGVSQNPRHKITKRGQNVTFRCDPISEHNRLYWYRQTLGQGPEFLTYFQNEAQLEKSRLLSDRFSAERPKGSFSTLEIQRTEQGDSAMYLCASSRPGARIDTQYFGPGTRLTVL.